The T cell receptor (beta chain) described here comes from a study of OX40 agonist ivuxolimab in advanced cancers. Sequencing was performed with immunoSEQ multiplex PCR; in TCRdb, only in-frame clones are kept and a portion is missing. The top ten hold around 21% of the sample, which has 27,000 or so clones, more than 70% seen once. Trimming removed 0 bases from V and 4 bases from J, with 11 bases in between. This CDR3 region has 15 residues. Per germline, CDR1 SGHRS and CDR2 YFSETQ. The chain joins TRBV5-1 to TRBJ1-5; weak D call: TRBD1 (6 bases). The receptor was derived from an adult with an advanced solid tumor such as melanoma, head and neck, liver or kidney cancer. The input for sequencing was CD4+ or CD8+ T cells sorted from blood, taken in a trial of the OX40 agonist ivuxolimab. The CDR3 sequence is CASSLGWGANQPQHF. Here the CDR3 DNA reads TGCGCCAGCAGCTTGGGGTGGGGGGCTAATCAGCCCCAGCATTTT.